Following are 14 T cell receptor beta chains from one sample sequenced in a study of post-analysis software for immune sequencing data. Study outcomes and limitations: Higher frequency in patients than in controls was seen for roughly five TRBV segments, with TRBV5-6, TRBV5-1 and TRBV20-1 among them.

The antigens of these receptors remain unknown. The TCR beta cDNA libraries contained unique molecular identifiers. TCRdb re-called the PCR reads with MiXCR, one entry per CDR3 protein. The table has 450,000 to 650,000 distinct CDR3 sequences, around 44% seen once. The sequencing sample was made of blood. The receptors here all came from a girl aged 10-17 years with multiple sclerosis.

This clonotype was found many times. This rearrangement joins TRBV7-2 to TRBJ2-7; 7 bases are a match to TRBD2. V lost 5 bases, J lost 2 bases, and 6 bases stayed unmatched. The CDR3 runs to 14 residues. Germline CDR1 reads SGHTA; CDR2 reads FQGNSA. This chain's CDR3 is CASSPRGLAYEQYF. In DNA, the CDR3 is TGTGCCAGCAGCCCCCGTGGACTAGCCTACGAGCAGTACTTC.

There are a few counts of this clonotype. The rearrangement uses TRBV12-3 or TRBV12-4 and TRBJ2-5; 7 bases fit TRBD1. V gave up 5 bases and J gave up 5 bases; unmatched junction bases: 8. This CDR3 contains 14 residues. The CDR3 loop is CASSLTGSMETQYF. The CDR3 DNA is TGTGCCAGCAGTCTGACAGGGTCGATGGAGACCCAGTACTTC.

The V call is TRBV12-3 or TRBV12-4, the J call TRBJ2-7, with 10 positions matching TRBD1. The V gene end was trimmed by 4 bases and the J gene end by 5 bases; junction bases not matched to a gene: 8. This CDR3 has 15 amino acids. CDR3 sequence (DNA): TGTGCCAGCAGTTCCTCGGGACAGGGGTCCCACGAGCAGTACTTC. Protein sequence: CASSSSGQGSHEQYF.

This rearrangement joins TRBV7-9 to TRBJ2-7; D perhaps matches TRBD2 (6 bases). This CDR3 is built from 18 residues. From germline, CDR1 is SEHNR and CDR2 FQNEAQ (reference sequence). V lost 5 bases, J lost 6 bases, and 29 bases lay in between. As DNA, the CDR3 is TGTGCCAGCAGCCAACGAAATACGGGGAGAACTGCGGGGACCGAGCAGTACTTC. Translating gives CASSQRNTGRTAGTEQYF.

In this sample, this clonotype turned up a few times. The chain joins TRBV12-3 or TRBV12-4 to TRBJ2-1; 11 bases are shared with TRBD1. V gave up 3 bases and J gave up 4 bases; unmatched junction bases: 5. The CDR3 has 16 amino acids. In DNA, the CDR3 is TGTGCCAGCAGTTTTAGGGACAGGGGGAGGTACAATGAGCAGTTCTTC. Residues: CASSFRDRGRYNEQFF.

This clonotype was picked up a small number of times. The chain couples TRBV6-5 to TRBJ2-7, with 11 bases lining up with TRBD1. CDR1 is MNHEY and CDR2 is SVGAGI in the germline V gene. The CDR3 loop spans 15 amino acids. Germline trimming cut 7 bases from V and 3 bases from J; bases unmatched to any gene: 8. The CDR3 protein is CASTIQGQGGYEQYF. As DNA, the CDR3 is TGTGCCAGCACCATACAGGGACAGGGGGGCTACGAGCAGTACTTC.

V usage is TRBV18 and J usage is TRBJ1-1, with 7 bases aligning to TRBD1. Germline V lookup: CDR1 KGHSH, CDR2 LQKENI. The V and J ends lost 6 bases and 0 bases, in that order; junction bases with no gene match: 7. The CDR3 runs to 15 residues. This chain's CDR3 is CASSLPGGMNTEAFF. The CDR3 nucleotides read TGTGCCAGCTCCCTCCCAGGGGGTATGAACACTGAAGCTTTCTTT.

The CDR3: CASIRMRRIDTQYF. The CDR3 DNA reads TGTGCCAGCATCAGGATGAGACGCATAGATACGCAGTATTTT. The V and J genes are TRBV5-8 and TRBJ2-3; unclear D gene. Per the germline V gene, CDR1 is SGHTS and CDR2 is YDEGEE. V lost 6 bases and J lost 5, with 16 bases in between. This CDR3 has 14 residues. Supplemented by reference TRBV5-8 and TRBJ2-3, the full variable domain reads EAGVTQSPTHLIKTRGQQATLRCSPISGHTSVYWYQQALGLGLQFLLWYDEGEERNRGNFPPRFSGRQFPNYSSELNVNALELEDSALYLCASIRMRRIDTQYFGPGTRLTVL.

In this sample, this clonotype turned up once. This sequence joins TRBV2 and TRBJ2-5; the D is unclear. CDR3 length equals 14 residues. The germline gives CDR1 SNHLY, CDR2 FYNNEI. Trimming left V 6 bases short and J 5 bases short, with 16 bases between. The CDR3 here is CASSRAPNSETQYF. In DNA form, the CDR3 reads TGTGCCAGCAGCCGGGCCCCTAACTCCGAGACCCAGTACTTC.

V gene TRBV15 combines with J gene TRBJ2-1, with no clear D. CDR3 length: 16 residues. Trimming took off 5 bases at V and 5 bases at J, with 19 bases between the two ends. CDR1 and CDR2 from the germline V gene are LNHNV and YYDKDF (reference sequence). CDR3 DNA: TGTGCCACCAGCCGACGACCGCAGACAAAGAACAATGAGCAGTTCTTC. The encoded protein is CATSRRPQTKNNEQFF.

The chain links TRBV5-1 to TRBJ1-2; TRBD1 matches at 9 bases. After removal of 4 bases from V and 10 bases from J, the junction contained 11 bases not matched to a gene. The CDR3 consists of 14 residues. Germline-derived CDR1 and CDR2 are SGHRS and YFSETQ. In nucleotides, the CDR3 is TGCGCCAGCAGCCCGGGGACAGGGCGCCGGGACTACACCTTC. Amino acids: CASSPGTGRRDYTF.

The J gene is TRBJ2-5, the V gene TRBV5-1, with 7 bases lining up with TRBD1. The CDR3 runs 14 residues. Germline V gene data show CDR1 as SGHRS and CDR2 as YFSETQ. The ends lost 1 base at V and 11 bases at J; junction bases unmatched: 11. The CDR3 DNA sequence: TGCGCCAGCAGCTTGTGGCAGGGGGATCGAGAGCAGTACTTC. Protein: CASSLWQGDREQYF.

Comments on this clonotype: The missing conserved phenylalanine or tryptophan at the end of this CDR3 makes a read error likely. CDR3 sequence (DNA): TGTGCCAGCAGTTTCGGGTTTACAGGGGCCAACGTCCTGACTTGC. Its translation: CASSFGFTGANVLTC. The chain links TRBV12-3 or TRBV12-4 to TRBJ2-6; the D is unclear. The CDR3 is made up of 15 amino acids. V lost 3 bases, J lost 4 bases, and 10 bases lay in between.

This clonotype appeared a few times. This rearrangement joins TRBV12-3 or TRBV12-4 to TRBJ2-5; 13 bases line up with TRBD2. Near its end, the DNA agrees better with TRBJ2-7, so the J call may be wrong. The CDR3 is made up of 16 amino acids. The CDR3 DNA follows: TGTGCCAGCAGCCCCAGGGGACTAGCGGGATCGAACGAGCAGTACTTC. Its protein product is CASSPRGLAGSNEQYF.